A selection of T cell receptor beta chains follows, all from one sample in a study of early T cells in non-severe SARS-CoV-2 infection. TCRdb re-called the 5' RACE reads with MiXCR, one entry per CDR3 protein. The profile shows about 58,000 distinct CDR3 sequences, roughly 12% of them singletons. Sequencing was performed on whole blood. The receptors shown here come from an adult who was a healthcare worker with PCR-confirmed SARS-CoV-2 infection or an uninfected control (not recorded which). Each CDR3 is given with its conserved first and last residue. D genes are given only for firm matches.

D gene: NA
V gene: TRBV4-1
CDR3 protein: CASSQFMSDEQFF

D gene: NA
V gene: TRBV9
CDR3 protein: CASSPSPFHSPEDGELFF

D gene: NA
V gene: TRBV7-9
CDR3 protein: CASSSGTGELFF

D gene: NA
V gene: TRBV28
CDR3 protein: CASGPGRMNTEAFF

D gene: NA
V gene: TRBV29-1
CDR3 protein: CSVRTAQGWTEAFF

D gene: NA
V gene: TRBV20-1
CDR3 protein: CSASSNMNTEAFF

D gene: NA
V gene: TRBV6-6
CDR3 protein: CASSYSTARSGNTIYF

D gene: NA
V gene: TRBV7-2
CDR3 protein: CASSLRENTGELFF

D gene: NA
V gene: TRBV5-1
CDR3 protein: CASTSRPVGDNEQFF

D gene: NA
V gene: TRBV4-1
CDR3 protein: CASSQDALTEFQETQYF

D gene: NA
V gene: TRBV5-5
CDR3 protein: CASSLAQGRSYEQYF

D gene: NA
V gene: TRBV5-5
CDR3 protein: CASSLWGGPTYEQYF

D gene: NA
V gene: TRBV27
CDR3 protein: CASSLYQGLAEAFF

D gene: TRBD1
V gene: TRBV7-6
CDR3 protein: CASSLGTGGQETQYF

D gene: NA
V gene: TRBV25-1
CDR3 protein: CASSTAGAHTGELFF

D gene: TRBD1
V gene: TRBV20-1
CDR3 protein: CSTVGTGNNSPLHF

D gene: TRBD1
V gene: TRBV27
CDR3 protein: CASSSLGQASYEQYF

D gene: TRBD1
V gene: TRBV11-2
CDR3 protein: CASSLTGGEEYGYTF

D gene: NA
V gene: TRBV4-2
CDR3 protein: CASSQAIRSPNTEAFF

D gene: TRBD1
V gene: TRBV18
CDR3 protein: CASSQTGRSYEQYF

D gene: TRBD2
V gene: TRBV11-2
CDR3 protein: CASSLGLAGFTDTQYF

D gene: TRBD1
V gene: TRBV3-1
CDR3 protein: CASRDRGRGRVNTEAFF

D gene: NA
V gene: TRBV28
CDR3 protein: CASSFTRVAKNIQYF

D gene: TRBD2
V gene: TRBV7-6
CDR3 protein: CASSPLAGVGTDTQYF